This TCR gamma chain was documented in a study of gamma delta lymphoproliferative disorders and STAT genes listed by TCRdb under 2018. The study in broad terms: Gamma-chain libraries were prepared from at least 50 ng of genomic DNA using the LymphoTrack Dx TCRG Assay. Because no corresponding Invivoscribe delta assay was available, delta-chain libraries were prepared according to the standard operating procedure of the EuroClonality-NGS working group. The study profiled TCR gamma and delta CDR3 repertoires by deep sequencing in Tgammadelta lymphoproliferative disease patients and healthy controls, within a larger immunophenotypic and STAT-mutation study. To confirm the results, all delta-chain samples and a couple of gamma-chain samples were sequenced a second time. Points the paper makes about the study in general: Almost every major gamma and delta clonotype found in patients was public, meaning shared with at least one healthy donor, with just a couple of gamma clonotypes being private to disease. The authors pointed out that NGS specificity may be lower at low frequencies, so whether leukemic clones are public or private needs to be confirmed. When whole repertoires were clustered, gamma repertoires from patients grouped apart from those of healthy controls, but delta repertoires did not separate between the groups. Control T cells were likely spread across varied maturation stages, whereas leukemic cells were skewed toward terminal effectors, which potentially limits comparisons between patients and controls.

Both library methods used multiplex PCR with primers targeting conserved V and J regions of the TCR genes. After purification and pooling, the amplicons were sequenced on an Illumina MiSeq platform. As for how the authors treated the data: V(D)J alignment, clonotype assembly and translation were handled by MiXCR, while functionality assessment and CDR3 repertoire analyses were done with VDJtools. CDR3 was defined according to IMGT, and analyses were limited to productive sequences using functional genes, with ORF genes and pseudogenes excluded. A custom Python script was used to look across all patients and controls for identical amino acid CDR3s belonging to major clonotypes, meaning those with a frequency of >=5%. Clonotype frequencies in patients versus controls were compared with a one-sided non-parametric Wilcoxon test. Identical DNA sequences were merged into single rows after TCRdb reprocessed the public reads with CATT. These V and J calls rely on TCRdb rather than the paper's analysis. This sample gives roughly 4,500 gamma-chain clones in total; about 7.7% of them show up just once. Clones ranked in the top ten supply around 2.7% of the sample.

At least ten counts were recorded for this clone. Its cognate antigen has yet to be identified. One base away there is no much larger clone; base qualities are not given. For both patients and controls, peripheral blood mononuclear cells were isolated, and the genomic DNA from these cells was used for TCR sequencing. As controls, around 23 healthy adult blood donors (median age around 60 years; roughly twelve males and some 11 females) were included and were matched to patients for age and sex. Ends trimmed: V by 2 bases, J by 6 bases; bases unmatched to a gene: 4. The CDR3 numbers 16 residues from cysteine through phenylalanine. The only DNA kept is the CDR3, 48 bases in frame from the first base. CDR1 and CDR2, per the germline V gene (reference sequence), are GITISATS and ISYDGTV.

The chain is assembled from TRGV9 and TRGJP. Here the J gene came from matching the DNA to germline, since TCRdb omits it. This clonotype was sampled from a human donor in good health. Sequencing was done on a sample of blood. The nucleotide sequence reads TGTGCCTTGTGGGAGGCGCGAGAGTTGGGCAAAAAAATCAAGGTATTT. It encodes CALWEARELGKKIKVF.